Many counts were recorded for the clone carrying this T cell receptor beta chain. The entry originates in a study of T cells in Graves' hyperthyroidism and ophthalmopathy. Germline-derived CDR1 and CDR2 are SGHTA and FQGNSA. Trimming cost V 6 bases and J 4 bases, with 11 bases left between them. This CDR3 contains 13 residues. From RNA transcripts, TCR beta CDR3 regions were amplified. HTBI primers were the set used in a first-round RT-PCR of the TCR CDR3. Each CDR3 protein gets one entry after TCRdb re-called the multiplex PCR reads with MiXCR. In the table there are some 620,000 distinct CDR3 sequences, about a sixth of which are singletons.

The receptor was isolated from a woman in her 30s with Graves' hyperthyroidism. This rearrangement joins TRBV7-2 to TRBJ2-3; D is possibly TRBD1 (6 bases). The sequenced sample was blood. The CDR3 nucleotides are TGTGCCAGCAGAAATACAGGGTCAGATACGCAGTATTTT. This translates into CASRNTGSDTQYF.